Detailed here is one T cell receptor (beta chain). Its antigen is not identified. This sample is part of a study of response to subunit inactivated influenza vaccine. Study-level findings and limits: New T cells are recruited in small numbers by each seasonal influenza vaccination, according to the authors' suggestion.

Trimming cost V 5 bases and J 1 base, with 15 bases left between them. The CDR3 contains 15 residues. The germline CDR1 and CDR2 sequences are DFQATT and SNEGSKA (reference sequence). TCRdb itself ran the RT-PCR reads through MiXCR, one entry per CDR3 protein. The profile shows roughly 790,000 distinct CDR3 sequences, about 20% of them singletons. The rearrangement uses TRBV20-1 and TRBJ2-4; D possibly uses TRBD1 or TRBD2 (5 bases each). The receptor comes from a man aged 50 to 60 who received an inactivated influenza vaccine. The starting material was PBMCs from blood, obtained around 5 days after vaccination. CDR3: CSAFQGVYAKNIQYF. In DNA form, the CDR3 reads TGCAGTGCTTTTCAGGGAGTATACGCCAAAAACATTCAGTACTTC.